These 21 T cell receptor beta chains originate from one sample sequenced in a study of blood T cell repertoires in COVID-19. The method was immunoSEQ multiplex PCR; TCRdb's version includes in-frame clones alone and lacks a portion of them. The repertoire holds 50,000 or so clones, approximately 80% seen once, with 7.3% in the top ten. The sequenced sample was peripheral blood. These TCRs come from a man aged 40-55 years with acute or convalescent COVID-19.

The chain couples TRBV25-1 to TRBJ1-1, with D perhaps matching TRBD1 (5 bases). Germline V gene lookup returns CDR1 MGHDK and CDR2 SYGVNS. The CDR3 spans 13 residues. Trimming removed 7 bases at V and 2 bases at J, with 11 bases between. As DNA, the CDR3 is TGTGCCAGCATCGCACAGGTTAACACTGAAGCTTTCTTT. Its translation: CASIAQVNTEAFF. Looking up the rest from reference TRBV25-1 and TRBJ1-1 gives the full variable domain: EADIYQTPRYLVIGTGKKITLECSQTMGHDKMYWYQQDPGMELHLIHYSYGVNSTEKGDLSSESTVSRIRTEHFPLTLESARPSHTSQYLCASIAQVNTEAFFGQGTRLTVV.

The CDR3 region has the DNA TGTGCCAGCAGTTACGGTCTAATCTACAATGAGCAGTTCTTC. This encodes CASSYGLIYNEQFF. The chain has TRBV6-5 and TRBJ2-1; D gene unclear. This CDR3 has 14 residues. V shed 2 bases and J shed 3 bases, with 8 bases lying between them. Germline lookup yields CDR1 MNHEY and CDR2 SVGAGI.

The V gene is TRBV29-1, the J gene TRBJ2-7, with 7 bases fitting TRBD1. The CDR3 extends over 14 amino acids. The V and J ends lost 6 bases and 7 bases, in that order; junction bases with no gene match: 15. The germline CDR1 and CDR2 sequences are SQVTM and ANQGSEA. The CDR3 region is CSVLLGKGAGEQYF. The DNA of the CDR3 is TGCAGCGTCCTACTCGGTAAGGGGGCAGGTGAGCAGTACTTC.

The chain recombines TRBV28 with TRBJ2-1; 8 positions agree with TRBD1. J was trimmed by 8 bases and V by 0 bases; bases with no gene match: 9. The germline CDR1 and CDR2 sequences are MDHEN and SYDVKM. This CDR3 is built from 16 residues. The CDR3 nucleotides read TGTGCCAGCAGTTTATGGGTCGGGACAGGAGTGTATGAGCAGTTCTTC. It yields the protein CASSLWVGTGVYEQFF.

This clone is a singleton in its sample. V and J are TRBV7-6 and TRBJ2-5; D is perhaps TRBD1 (6 bases). Germline V CDR1 and CDR2: SGHVS, FNYEAQ. This CDR3 has 15 amino acids. V gave up 5 bases and J gave up 2 bases, with 15 bases separating them. The CDR3 loop is CASSRGQLIQETQYF. The DNA for the CDR3 is TGTGCCAGCAGCAGAGGACAGTTGATACAAGAGACCCAGTACTTC.

The V call is TRBV19, the J call TRBJ1-2, with 9 bases matching TRBD1. Trimming at V came to 5 bases and at J to 4 bases, leaving 5 bases not matched to a gene. CDR1 is LNHDA, CDR2 SQIVND, per germline (reference sequence). There are 14 residues in the CDR3. The CDR3: CASSSTGGTYGYTF. DNA for the CDR3: TGTGCCAGTAGTTCAACAGGGGGCACCTATGGCTACACCTTC.

The rearrangement links TRBV5-4 to TRBJ2-3, with D possibly matching TRBD2 (5 bases). Looked up from germline, CDR1 is SGHNT and CDR2 is YYREEE (reference sequence). Trimming stripped 1 base from V and 3 bases from J, with 12 bases between. The CDR3 loop spans 15 amino acids. CDR3 amino acids: CASSLYGEETDTQYF. CDR3 DNA sequence: TGTGCCAGCAGCTTGTACGGGGAAGAGACAGATACGCAGTATTTT.

V gene TRBV5-4 combines with J gene TRBJ2-7, with unresolved D. Per germline, CDR1 SGHNT and CDR2 YYREEE (reference sequence). The CDR3 is 13 amino acids. The V end lost 1 base, the J end lost 4 bases, and 9 bases lay between the germline ends. The CDR3 region has the DNA TGTGCCAGCAGCTTGCATCCGGGTTACGAGCAGTACTTC. This gives the protein CASSLHPGYEQYF.

This chain uses TRBV28 with TRBJ1-2, with 7 bases that match TRBD1. The CDR3 has 13 amino acids. Germline V lookup: CDR1 MDHEN, CDR2 SYDVKM. V shed 6 bases and J 6 bases; nucleotides not matched to a gene: 7. In DNA form, the CDR3 reads TGTGCCAGCAGGCCGACAGGGACTGATGGCTACACCTTC. It yields the protein CASRPTGTDGYTF.

The gene calls are TRBV6-5 and TRBJ1-1; D is unresolved. The ends were cut back, 0 bases at V and 0 bases at J, with 11 bases in the middle. This CDR3 has 16 residues. Germline CDR1 and CDR2: MNHEY and SVGAGI. DNA of the CDR3: TGTGCCAGCAGTTACTCACCAGGATCCATGAACACTGAAGCTTTCTTT. Translation: CASSYSPGSMNTEAFF.

This chain uses TRBV25-1 with TRBJ1-3; D remains ambiguous. CDR1 and CDR2 (germline): MGHDK, SYGVNS. The V and J ends lost 2 bases and 7 bases respectively, with 9 bases between them. CDR3 size: 13 residues. CDR3 nucleotides: TGTGCCAGCAGTGAACTTGACACCAACACCATATATTTT. Its translation: CASSELDTNTIYF.

This rearrangement joins TRBV4-1 to TRBJ2-3, with TRBD2 matching 8 bases. With 0 bases clipped from V and 3 bases from J, the junction kept 8 bases outside the gene matches. The CDR3 covers 17 residues. The germline V gene has CDR1 MGHRA and CDR2 YSYEKL. The CDR3 nucleotides are TGCGCCAGCAGCCAAGATGGAACGGGGGGGTGGACAGATACGCAGTATTTT. Protein product: CASSQDGTGGWTDTQYF.

The sample holds one count of this clone. The gene calls are TRBV30 and TRBJ1-5; a weak D match, TRBD1 (5 bases). V was cut by 5 bases and J by 5 bases, with 16 bases left in between. This CDR3 has 14 residues. Germline CDR1 reads GTSNPN; CDR2 reads SVGIG (reference sequence). The CDR3 reads CAWDQGSLDQPQHF. In DNA, the CDR3 is TGTGCCTGGGACCAGGGTTCTCTTGATCAGCCCCAGCATTTT. Supplemented by reference TRBV30 and TRBJ1-5, the full variable domain reads SQTIHQWPATLVQPVGSPLSLECTVEGTSNPNLYWYRQAAGRGLQLLFYSVGIGQISSEVPQNLSASRPQDRQFILSSKKLLLSDSGFYLCAWDQGSLDQPQHFGDGTRLSIL.

This chain joins TRBV6-5 and TRBJ2-1; TRBD2 matches at 7 bases. This CDR3 comprises 13 residues. The trim removed 10 bases at V and 6 bases at J, leaving 9 bases unmatched. Germline V gene lookup returns CDR1 MNHEY and CDR2 SVGAGI. The CDR3 spells CATRGSSGNEQFF. The CDR3 coding sequence is TGTGCCACCCGGGGGTCTAGCGGCAATGAGCAGTTCTTC.

The chain combines TRBV19 with TRBJ1-6, with 8 bases matching TRBD1. The CDR3 spans 16 residues. CDR1 is LNHDA, CDR2 SQIVND, per germline (reference sequence). J lost 5 bases, V lost 7 bases, and 10 bases had no gene match. CDR3 amino acids: CASNRQGPTHNSPLHF. DNA of the CDR3: TGTGCCAGTAATAGACAGGGGCCGACCCATAATTCACCCCTCCACTTT.

The chain joins TRBV2 to TRBJ2-7; tentatively, D is TRBD1 (6 bases). CDR1 and CDR2 (germline): SNHLY, FYNNEI. The CDR3 is 15 amino acids. V dropped 6 bases and J dropped 4 bases, with 19 bases sitting between them. The CDR3 spells CASRDPLGTKYEQYF. The CDR3 DNA is TGTGCCAGCAGAGACCCTTTAGGGACAAAATACGAGCAGTACTTC.

In this sample, this clone turned up once. This chain joins TRBV11-2 and TRBJ1-1; the D is unclear. V lost 0 bases, J lost 5 bases, and 13 bases lay in between. Germline V gene data show CDR1 as SGHAT and CDR2 as FQNNGV. There are 15 residues in the CDR3. CDR3 amino acids: CASSLDRSLGTEAFF. For the CDR3, the DNA is TGTGCCAGCAGCTTAGATCGTAGTCTCGGGACTGAAGCTTTCTTT.

The chain has TRBV15 and TRBJ1-1; no clear D gene. The CDR3 loop spans 14 amino acids. The V end was cut by 2 bases, the J end by 1 base, with 8 bases between. Germline assignment: CDR1 LNHNV and CDR2 YYDKDF (reference sequence). CDR3 residues: CATSRLQTNTEAFF. The CDR3 region has the DNA TGTGCCACCAGCAGATTACAGACGAACACTGAAGCTTTCTTT. Using reference TRBV15 and TRBJ1-1 for the parts outside the CDR3, the full variable domain is DAMVIQNPRYQVTQFGKPVTLSCSQTLNHNVMYWYQQKSSQAPKLLFHYYDKDFNNEADTPDNFQSRRPNTSFCFLDIRSPGLGDTAMYLCATSRLQTNTEAFFGQGTRLTVV.

The V and J genes are TRBV5-4 and TRBJ1-1; D is possibly TRBD1 (6 bases). Trimming removed 4 bases at V and 1 base at J, with 14 bases between. This CDR3 is built from 15 residues. Germline assignment: CDR1 SGHNT and CDR2 YYREEE (reference sequence). CDR3 region: CASSRPDRQNTEAFF. The CDR3 nucleotides are TGTGCCAGCAGCCGACCGGACAGACAGAACACTGAAGCTTTCTTT.

This rearrangement joins TRBV5-1 to TRBJ2-1; 10 positions agree with TRBD2. Losses at the gene ends were 2 bases for V and 8 bases for J; bases not matched to a gene: 10. CDR3 length equals 16 residues. Germline CDR1 and CDR2: SGHRS and YFSETQ. The CDR3, as DNA: TGCGCCAGCAGCTTTCCTAGCGGGGGCGTCGGGGATGAGCAGTTCTTC. This codes for CASSFPSGGVGDEQFF. Complete variable domain (other parts from reference TRBV5-1 and TRBJ2-1): KAGVTQTPRYLIKTRGQQVTLSCSPISGHRSVSWYQQTPGQGLQFLFEYFSETQRNKGNFPGRFSGRQFSNSRSEMNVSTLELGDSALYLCASSFPSGGVGDEQFFGPGTRLTVL.

CDR3 nucleotide sequence: TGTGCCACCAGTGAATCAGGGTATGGCTACACCTTC. Protein product: CATSESGYGYTF. The V call is TRBV24-1, the J call TRBJ1-2; tentatively, D is TRBD1 (5 bases). This CDR3 spans 12 amino acids. With 4 bases removed from V and 5 bases from J, the gap between germline ends came to 7 bases. The V gene's germline CDR1 is KGHDR and CDR2 SFDVKD.